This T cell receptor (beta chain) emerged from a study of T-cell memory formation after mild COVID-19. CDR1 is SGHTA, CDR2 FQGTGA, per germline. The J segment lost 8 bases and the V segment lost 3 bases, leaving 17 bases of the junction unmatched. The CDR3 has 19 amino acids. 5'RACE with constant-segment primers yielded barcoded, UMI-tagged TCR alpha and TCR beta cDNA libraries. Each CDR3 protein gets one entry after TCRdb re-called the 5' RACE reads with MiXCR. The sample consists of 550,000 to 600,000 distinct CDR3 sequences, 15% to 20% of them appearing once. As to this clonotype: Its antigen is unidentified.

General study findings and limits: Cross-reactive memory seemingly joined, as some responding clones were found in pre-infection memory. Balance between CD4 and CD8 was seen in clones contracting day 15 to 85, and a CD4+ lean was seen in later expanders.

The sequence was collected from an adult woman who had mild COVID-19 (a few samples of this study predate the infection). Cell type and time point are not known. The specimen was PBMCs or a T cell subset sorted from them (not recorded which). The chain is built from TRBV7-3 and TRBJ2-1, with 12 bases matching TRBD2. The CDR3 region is CASSFIGLAGGPGIHEQFF. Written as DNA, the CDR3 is TGTGCCAGCAGCTTTATAGGTCTAGCGGGAGGGCCCGGTATCCATGAGCAGTTCTTC.